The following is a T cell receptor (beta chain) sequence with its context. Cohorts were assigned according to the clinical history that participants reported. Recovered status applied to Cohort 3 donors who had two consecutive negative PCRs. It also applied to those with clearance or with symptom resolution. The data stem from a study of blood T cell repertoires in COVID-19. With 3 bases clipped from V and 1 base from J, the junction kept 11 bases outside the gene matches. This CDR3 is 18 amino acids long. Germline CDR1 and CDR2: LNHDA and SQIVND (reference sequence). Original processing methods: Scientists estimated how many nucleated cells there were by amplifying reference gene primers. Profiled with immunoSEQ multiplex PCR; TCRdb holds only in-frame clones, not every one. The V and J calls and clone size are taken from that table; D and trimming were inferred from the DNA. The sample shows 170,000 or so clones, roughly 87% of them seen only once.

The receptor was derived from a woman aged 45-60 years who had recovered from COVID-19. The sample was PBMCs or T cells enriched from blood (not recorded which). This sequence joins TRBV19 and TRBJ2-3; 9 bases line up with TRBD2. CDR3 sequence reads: CASSIGLAGRLGTDTQYF. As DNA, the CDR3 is TGTGCCAGTAGTATTGGGCTAGCGGGACGGTTGGGCACAGATACGCAGTATTTT.